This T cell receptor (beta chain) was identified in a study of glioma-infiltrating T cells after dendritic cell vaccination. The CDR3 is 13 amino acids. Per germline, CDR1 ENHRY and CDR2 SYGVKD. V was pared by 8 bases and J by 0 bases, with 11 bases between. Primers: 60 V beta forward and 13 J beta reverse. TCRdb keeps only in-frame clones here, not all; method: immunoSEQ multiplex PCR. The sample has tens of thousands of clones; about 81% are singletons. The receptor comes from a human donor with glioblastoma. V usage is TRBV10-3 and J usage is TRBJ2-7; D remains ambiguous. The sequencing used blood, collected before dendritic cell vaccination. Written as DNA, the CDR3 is TGTGCCATCTTCTCTCCAGGCTCCTACGAGCAGTACTTC. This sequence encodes CAIFSPGSYEQYF.